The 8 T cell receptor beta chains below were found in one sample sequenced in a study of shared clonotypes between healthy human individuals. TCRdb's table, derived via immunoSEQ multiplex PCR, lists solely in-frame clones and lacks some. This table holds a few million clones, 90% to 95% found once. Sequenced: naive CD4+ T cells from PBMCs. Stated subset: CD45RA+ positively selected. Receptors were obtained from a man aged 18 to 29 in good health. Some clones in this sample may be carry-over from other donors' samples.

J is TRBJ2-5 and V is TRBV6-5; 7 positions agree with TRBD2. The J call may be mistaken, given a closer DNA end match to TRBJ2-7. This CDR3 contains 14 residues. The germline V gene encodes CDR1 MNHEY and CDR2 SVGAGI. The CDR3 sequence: CASSSRGGNYEQYF. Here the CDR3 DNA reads TGTGCCAGCAGCTCTCGGGGAGGGAACTACGAGCAGTACTTC.

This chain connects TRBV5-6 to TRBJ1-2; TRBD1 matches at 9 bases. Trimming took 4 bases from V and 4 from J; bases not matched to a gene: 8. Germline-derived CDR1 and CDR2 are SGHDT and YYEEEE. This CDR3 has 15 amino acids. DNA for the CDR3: TGTGCCAGCAGCACCAGACAGGGGGTGGGCTATGGCTACACCTTC. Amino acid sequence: CASSTRQGVGYGYTF.

The CDR3 loop is CASSRSGNYGYTF. CDR3 nucleotide sequence: TGTGCCAGCAGTCGGTCAGGAAACTATGGCTACACCTTC. This chain joins TRBV2 and TRBJ1-2, with D unresolved. Germline CDR1 SNHLY, CDR2 FYNNEI. Trimming cost V 5 bases and J 2 bases, with 9 bases left between them. CDR3 length equals 13 residues.

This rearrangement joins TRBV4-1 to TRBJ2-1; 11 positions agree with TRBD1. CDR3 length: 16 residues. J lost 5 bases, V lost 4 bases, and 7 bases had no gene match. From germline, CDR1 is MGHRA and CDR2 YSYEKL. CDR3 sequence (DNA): TGCGCCAGCAGCCGCTTGGGACAGGGGGTCCACAATGAGCAGTTCTTC. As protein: CASSRLGQGVHNEQFF.

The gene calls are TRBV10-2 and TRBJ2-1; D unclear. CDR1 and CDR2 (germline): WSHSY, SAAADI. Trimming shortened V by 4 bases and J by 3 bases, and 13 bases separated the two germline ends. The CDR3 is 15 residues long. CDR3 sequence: CASSAGYSRYNEQFF. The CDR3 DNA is TGCGCCAGCAGTGCAGGTTATTCGCGCTACAATGAGCAGTTCTTC.

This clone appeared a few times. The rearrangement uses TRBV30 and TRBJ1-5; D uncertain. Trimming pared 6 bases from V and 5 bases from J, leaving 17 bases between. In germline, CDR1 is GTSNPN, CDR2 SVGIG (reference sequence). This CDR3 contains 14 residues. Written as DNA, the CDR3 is TGTGCCTGTTCAGTTCCCGGTGTATATCAGCCCCAGCATTTT. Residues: CACSVPGVYQPQHF.

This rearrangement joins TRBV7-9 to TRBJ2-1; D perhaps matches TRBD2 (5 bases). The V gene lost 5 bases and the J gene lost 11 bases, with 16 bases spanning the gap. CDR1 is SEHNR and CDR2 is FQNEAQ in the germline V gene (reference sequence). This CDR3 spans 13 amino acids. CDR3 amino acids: CASSPRGPQQQFF. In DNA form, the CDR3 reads TGTGCCAGCAGCCCCAGAGGGCCTCAGCAGCAGTTCTTC.

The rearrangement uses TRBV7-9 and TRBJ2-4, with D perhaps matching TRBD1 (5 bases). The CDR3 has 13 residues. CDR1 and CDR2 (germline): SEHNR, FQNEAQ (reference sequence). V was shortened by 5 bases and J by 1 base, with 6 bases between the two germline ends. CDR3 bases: TGTGCCAGCAGCGCAGGGGCCAAAAACATTCAGTACTTC. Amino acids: CASSAGAKNIQYF.